Sequencing of this T cell receptor (beta chain) was carried out in a study of memory CD4+ T cells and cytomegalovirus serostatus. Whole-study results and caveats: A US-trained random forest predicted CMV serostatus with median AUC around 0.91.

The CDR3 consists of 14 residues. Losses at the gene ends were 5 bases for V and 2 bases for J; bases not matched to a gene: 3. From germline, CDR1 is SGHTA and CDR2 FQGNSA. This clone has only one observation. The target antigen is unknown. Other DNA sequences in the same sample also yield this CDR3. The sort gate was single viable CD3+CD4+CD8-CD45RO+ cells for memory CD4+ T cells. Only in-frame clones appear in the TCRdb table, and some are missing; sequencing was by immunoSEQ multiplex PCR. The sample yields about 54,000 clones, around three quarters seen once. The V call is TRBV7-2, the J call TRBJ1-5, with 7 positions matching TRBD1. The sequence was obtained from an adult in good health and CMV-seronegative. The source material was memory CD4+ T cells from blood. The CDR3 sequence is CASSPTGGNQPQHF. CDR3 nucleotides: TGTGCCAGCAGCCCTACAGGGGGCAATCAGCCCCAGCATTTT.